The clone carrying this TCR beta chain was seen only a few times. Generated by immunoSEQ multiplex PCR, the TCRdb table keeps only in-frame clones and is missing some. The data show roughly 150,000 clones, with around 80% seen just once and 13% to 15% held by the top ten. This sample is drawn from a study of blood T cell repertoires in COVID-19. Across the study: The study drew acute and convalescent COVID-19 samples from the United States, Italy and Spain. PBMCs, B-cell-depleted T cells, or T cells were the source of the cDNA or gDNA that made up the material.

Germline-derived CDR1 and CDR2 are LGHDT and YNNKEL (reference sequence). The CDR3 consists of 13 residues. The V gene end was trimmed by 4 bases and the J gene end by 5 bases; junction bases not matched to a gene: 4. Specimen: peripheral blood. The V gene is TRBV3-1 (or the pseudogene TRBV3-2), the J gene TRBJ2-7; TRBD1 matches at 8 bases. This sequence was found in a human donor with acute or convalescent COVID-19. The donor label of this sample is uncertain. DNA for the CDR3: TGTGCCAGCAGCCGCGGACAGGGCGACGAGCAGTACTTC. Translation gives CASSRGQGDEQYF.